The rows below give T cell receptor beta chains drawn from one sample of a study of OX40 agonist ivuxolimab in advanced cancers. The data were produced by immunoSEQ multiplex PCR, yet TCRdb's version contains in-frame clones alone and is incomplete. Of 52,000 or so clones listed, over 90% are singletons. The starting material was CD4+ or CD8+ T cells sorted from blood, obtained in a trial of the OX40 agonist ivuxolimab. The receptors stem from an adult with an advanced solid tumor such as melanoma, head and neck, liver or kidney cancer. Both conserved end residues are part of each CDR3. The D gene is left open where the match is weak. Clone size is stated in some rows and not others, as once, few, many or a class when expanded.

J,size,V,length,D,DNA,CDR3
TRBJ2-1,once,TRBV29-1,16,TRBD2,TGCAGCGTTGGACTAGCGGGAGAGGGGGGGTACAATGAGCAGTTCTTC,CSVGLAGEGGYNEQFF
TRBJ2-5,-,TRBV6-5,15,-,TGTGCCAGCAGTTACTCATTCGGACCGGGGGAGACCCAGTACTTC,CASSYSFGPGETQYF
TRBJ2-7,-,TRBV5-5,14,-,TGTGCCAGCAGCTCCTCGGACACCGTCTACGAGCAGTACTTC,CASSSSDTVYEQYF
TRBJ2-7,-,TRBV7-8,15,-,TGTGCCAGCAGCTTAGGCCGGGTTGGAAGCTACGAGCAGTACTTC,CASSLGRVGSYEQYF
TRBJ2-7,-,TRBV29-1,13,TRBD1,TGCAGCACGAGGGGAGGACAGGGCAACGAGCAGTACTTC,CSTRGGQGNEQYF
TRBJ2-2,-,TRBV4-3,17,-,TGCGCCAGCAGCCAAGACCCTCGGGGAGCGTCAGGCGGGGAGCTGTTTTTT,CASSQDPRGASGGELFF
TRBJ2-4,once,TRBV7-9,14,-,TGTGCCAGCGAGAAGTTGGACCACAAAAACATTCAGTACTTC,CASEKLDHKNIQYF
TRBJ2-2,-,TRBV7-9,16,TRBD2,TGTGCCAGCAGCTGGCCGGGGACTAGTATGTCCGGGGAGCTGTTTTTT,CASSWPGTSMSGELFF
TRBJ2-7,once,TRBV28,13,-,TGTGCCAGCAGAGGGGACGTTTCCTACGAGCAGTACTTC,CASRGDVSYEQYF
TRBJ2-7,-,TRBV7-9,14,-,TGTGCCAGCAGCGAGGAGGGGGGCTCCTACGAGCAGTACTTC,CASSEEGGSYEQYF
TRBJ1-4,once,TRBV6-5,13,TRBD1,TGTGCCAGCAGTTACAGGACAGGGGAAAAACTGTTTTTT,CASSYRTGEKLFF
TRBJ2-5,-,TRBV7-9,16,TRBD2,TGTGCCAGCAGGGGTAGGACTAGCGGAGAACAAGAGACCCAGTACTTC,CASRGRTSGEQETQYF
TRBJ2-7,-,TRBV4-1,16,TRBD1,TGCGCCAGCAGCCAGGGACCGGGACAGATACCTCCCGAGCAGTACTTC,CASSQGPGQIPPEQYF
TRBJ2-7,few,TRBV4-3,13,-,TGCGCCAGCAGCCAAGATCGGGGCTACGAGCAGTACTTC,CASSQDRGYEQYF
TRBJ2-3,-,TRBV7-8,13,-,TGTGCCAGCAGCTTAAGTCCTCCGGATACGCAGTATTTT,CASSLSPPDTQYF
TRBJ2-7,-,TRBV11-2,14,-,TGTGCCAGCAGCTTATGGACAGAGGGCCACGAGCAGTACTTC,CASSLWTEGHEQYF
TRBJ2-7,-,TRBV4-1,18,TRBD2,TGCGCCAGCAGCCAAAATCCCGGGAGGGACCCATGGTCCTACGAGCAGTACTTC,CASSQNPGRDPWSYEQYF
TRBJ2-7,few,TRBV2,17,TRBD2,TGTGCCAGCAGCCTAAAGATCAGACTAGCGGGAGAGAACGAGCAGTACTTC,CASSLKIRLAGENEQYF
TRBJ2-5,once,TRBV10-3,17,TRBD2,TGTGCCAGCAGTACCCAGGGACTAGGAGTGATAACGGAGACCCAGTACTTC,CASSTQGLGVITETQYF
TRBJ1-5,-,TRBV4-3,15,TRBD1,TGCGCCAGCAGCCACGGGACAGGGCCGCGCCAGCCTCAGCATTTT,CASSHGTGPRQPQHF
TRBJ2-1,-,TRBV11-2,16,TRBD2,TGTGCCAGCAGTTTCCCCCGGGAGGGTTCCTACAATGAGCAGTTCTTC,CASSFPREGSYNEQFF
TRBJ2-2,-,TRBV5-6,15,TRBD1,TGTGCCAGCAGCTTGTTCGGGACAGGGACCGGGGAGCTGTTTTTT,CASSLFGTGTGELFF
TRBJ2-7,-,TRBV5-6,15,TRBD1,TGTGCCAGCAGTCCCCGGGACAGGCCCTCCTACGAGCAGTACTTC,CASSPRDRPSYEQYF
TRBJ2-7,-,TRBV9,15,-,TGTGCCAGCAGCGTCGCCACTGGGTACTCCTACGAGCAGTACTTC,CASSVATGYSYEQYF
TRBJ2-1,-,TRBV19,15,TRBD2,TGTGCCAGTAGTCTTCCCTGGCTAGCGGGAGTAGGGCAGTTCTTC,CASSLPWLAGVGQFF
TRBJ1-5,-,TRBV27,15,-,TGTGCCAGCAGTTTATCGGCGGGGGTAAATCAGCCCCAGCATTTT,CASSLSAGVNQPQHF
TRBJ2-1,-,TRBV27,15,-,TGTGCCAGCGGGTCGATCGCGAGCTCCTACAATGAGCAGTTCTTC,CASGSIASSYNEQFF
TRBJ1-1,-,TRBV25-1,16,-,TGTGCCAGCAGTGAAATGAAACCCCCCCCGAACACTGAAGCTTTCTTT,CASSEMKPPPNTEAFF
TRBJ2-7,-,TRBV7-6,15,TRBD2,TGTGCCAGCAGCCTAGGGACTAGCGGGTGGGACGAGCAGTACTTC,CASSLGTSGWDEQYF
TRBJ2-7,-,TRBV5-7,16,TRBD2,TGTGCCAGCAGCATCGGGGGGGGGCCGTCCGGCTACGAGCAGTACTTC,CASSIGGGPSGYEQYF
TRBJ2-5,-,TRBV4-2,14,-,TGTGCCAGCAGCCAATTCCTCAACCAAGAGACCCAGTACTTC,CASSQFLNQETQYF
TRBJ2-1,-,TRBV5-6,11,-,TGTGCCAGCAGCTTTACGCTTGAGCAGTTCTTC,CASSFTLEQFF
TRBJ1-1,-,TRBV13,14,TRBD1,TGTGCCAGCAAGTGGAGGGACAGGGGCGCTGAAGCTTTCTTT,CASKWRDRGAEAFF
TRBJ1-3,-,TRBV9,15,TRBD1,TGTGCCAGCAGCGTAGAGGGACAGGGGAGAAACACCATATATTTT,CASSVEGQGRNTIYF
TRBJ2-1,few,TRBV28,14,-,TGTGCCAGCAGTTTTTTCATTGGCGGGAATGAGCAGTTCTTC,CASSFFIGGNEQFF
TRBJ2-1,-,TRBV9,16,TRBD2,TGTGCCAGCAGCGTAGACTCAGGACTAGCCTACAATGAGCAGTTCTTC,CASSVDSGLAYNEQFF
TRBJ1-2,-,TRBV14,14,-,TGTGCCAGCAGCCAAGGGCCCAGCAACTATGGCTACACCTTC,CASSQGPSNYGYTF
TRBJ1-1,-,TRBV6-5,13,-,TGTGCCAGCAGTTACGATCTTTACACTGAAGCTTTCTTT,CASSYDLYTEAFF
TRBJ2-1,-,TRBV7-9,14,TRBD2,TGTGCCAGCAGCTCTAGCGGGCGGCACAATGAGCAGTTCTTC,CASSSSGRHNEQFF
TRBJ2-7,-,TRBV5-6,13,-,TGTGCCAGCAGCTTCTTCAGTAACTACGAGCAGTACTTC,CASSFFSNYEQYF
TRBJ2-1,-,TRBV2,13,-,TGTGCCAGCAGTGAATACGGGATCAATGAGCAGTTCTTC,CASSEYGINEQFF
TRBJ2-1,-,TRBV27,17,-,TGTGCCAGCAGTTTACCCACTTTGCGGGCCCGCAACAATGAGCAGTTCTTC,CASSLPTLRARNNEQFF
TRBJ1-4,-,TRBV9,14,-,TGTGCCAGCAGCGTAGATAATGGGGGTGAAAAACTGTTTTTT,CASSVDNGGEKLFF
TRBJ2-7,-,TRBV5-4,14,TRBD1,TGTGCCAGCAGCGTTGGGGACAGGGTCTACGAGCAGTACTTC,CASSVGDRVYEQYF
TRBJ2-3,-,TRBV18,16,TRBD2,TGTGCCAGCTCCGACACTAGCGGGAGCATTTCAGATACGCAGTATTTT,CASSDTSGSISDTQYF
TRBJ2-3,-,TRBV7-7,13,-,TGTGCTAGCAGCAGGACCAGCACAGATACGCAGTATTTT,CASSRTSTDTQYF
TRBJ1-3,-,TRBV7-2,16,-,TGTGCCAGCAGCTTAGAGATGGGGGGCGCTGGAAACACCATATATTTT,CASSLEMGGAGNTIYF
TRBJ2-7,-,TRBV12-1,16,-,TGTGCCAGCAGCATATTACCTAGCGGGACGAGGTACGAGCAGTACTTC,CASSILPSGTRYEQYF
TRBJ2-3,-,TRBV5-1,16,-,TGCGCCAGCAGCTTGTACTCCCTAGAGTTCACAGATACGCAGTATTTT,CASSLYSLEFTDTQYF
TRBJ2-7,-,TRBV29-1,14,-,TGCAGCCCCTCACTAGCTCGGGAGTTTCACGAGCAGTACTTC,CSPSLAREFHEQYF
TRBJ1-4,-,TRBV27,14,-,TGTGCCAGCAGCTGGAACCAGGGAAATGAAAAACTGTTTTTT,CASSWNQGNEKLFF
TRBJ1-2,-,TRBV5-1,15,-,TGCGCCAGCAGCTTGGCGTCGGCACCTAACTATGGCTACACCTTC,CASSLASAPNYGYTF